This T cell receptor (beta chain) was documented in a study of cytotoxic CD8 clonotypes in ibrutinib-treated CLL. Whole-study context: Results showed roughly 25 partial and 2 complete responses; following median roughly 68 months, around 14 remained remitted, about 12 advanced. General observations from the study: Clonality increased with ibrutinib response but returned toward baseline at progression. The times at which samples were taken varied between sustained-remission and progressing patients.

Profiling relied on immunoSEQ multiplex PCR, and the TCRdb table lists in-frame clones only, not all of them. The sample holds hundreds of thousands of clones, about three quarters seen once. This clone was observed a few times. Antigen unknown. The sample in question was PBMCs, obtained after 24 months of ibrutinib treatment. This clonotype was obtained from a human donor with chronic lymphocytic leukemia.

In nucleotides, the CDR3 is TGTGCCAGCAGTCCGGGGGACAGGGACAAGGGTGAAAAACTGTTTTTT. Its protein product is CASSPGDRDKGEKLFF. The rearrangement joins TRBV28 to TRBJ1-4, with 9 bases that match TRBD1. The CDR3 is made up of 16 amino acids. CDR1 and CDR2 from the germline V gene are MDHEN and SYDVKM. J was trimmed by 7 bases and V by 5 bases; bases with no gene match: 11.